This T cell receptor beta chain was identified during a study of OX40 agonist ivuxolimab in advanced cancers. Study-level background: A mean age of around 60 years, range about 20 to 90, was recorded, and approximately 85% were male.

The study's findings and limits: Researchers report that CD8+ T cells had, on average, more expanded clones than CD4+.

The assay was immunoSEQ multiplex PCR, and TCRdb's table has in-frame clones only and misses some. The sample contains roughly 80,000 clones, roughly 85% of which appear only once. As to this clone: Its target is unknown.

The CDR3 is 16 amino acids. From germline, CDR1 is MNHNS and CDR2 SASEGT. Losses at the gene ends were 3 bases for V and 4 bases for J; bases not matched to a gene: 8. This clonotype originated in an adult with an advanced solid tumor such as melanoma, head and neck, liver or kidney cancer. This material consisted of CD4+ or CD8+ T cells sorted from blood, taken in a trial of the OX40 agonist ivuxolimab. V usage is TRBV6-1 and J usage is TRBJ1-5; the match to TRBD1 covers 8 bases. CDR3 amino acids: CASSDGQGRWNQPQHF. The CDR3 nucleotides read TGTGCCAGCAGTGATGGACAGGGCCGTTGGAATCAGCCCCAGCATTTT.